This paragraph covers one TCR beta chain sequence. The data derive from a study of blood T cell repertoires in COVID-19. Germline V gene data show CDR1 as SNHLY and CDR2 as FYNNEI. This CDR3 region has 15 residues. J was trimmed by 2 bases and V by 6 bases; bases with no gene match: 3. Generated by immunoSEQ multiplex PCR, the TCRdb table keeps only in-frame clones and is missing some. The table lists 97,000 or so clones, around 87% of them singletons, with 5.2% in the top ten. The chain joins TRBV2 to TRBJ2-3, with 12 bases that match TRBD2. The TCR comes from a woman in her forties or fifties with COVID-19, enrolled during active disease. Sequencing was done on a sample of peripheral blood. Written as DNA, the CDR3 is TGTGCCAGCAGCCGGACTAGCGGGGTCACAGATACGCAGTATTTT. Its protein product is CASSRTSGVTDTQYF.